The 9 T cell receptor beta chains reported below all come from one sample, sequenced in a study of post-analysis software for immune sequencing data. General observations from the study: Relative to controls, patients had about 5 TRBV segments at higher frequency, with TRBV5-6, TRBV5-1 and TRBV20-1 among these.

These receptors are not linked to any known antigen. Unique molecular identifiers were built into the TCR beta cDNA libraries. TCRdb recomputed calls from the PCR reads with MiXCR, one row per CDR3 protein. The table has about 800,000 distinct CDR3 sequences, roughly 29% seen once; the top ten hold roughly 0.53%. The sequencing sample was made of blood. These receptors were collected from a girl aged 5-17 years with multiple sclerosis.

This clonotype occurred a few times. This chain connects TRBV20-1 to TRBJ1-2, with D possibly matching TRBD1 (5 bases). CDR1 DFQATT and CDR2 SNEGSKA come from the germline V gene (reference sequence). The CDR3 has 12 residues. Trimming left V 8 bases short and J 3 bases short, with 13 bases between. The CDR3 DNA reads TGCAGTTCCAGGGTTTGGGACTATGGCTACACCTTC. Translation gives CSSRVWDYGYTF.

V and J are TRBV3-1 and TRBJ2-1, with TRBD2 matching over 10 bases. Looked up from germline, CDR1 is LGHDT and CDR2 is YNNKEL (reference sequence). The CDR3 extends over 17 amino acids. V lost 2 bases to trimming and J lost 3 bases; unmatched junction nucleotides: 7. The CDR3: CASSQSLAGAGYNEQFF. CDR3 in DNA: TGTGCCAGCAGCCAATCTCTAGCGGGGGCTGGCTACAATGAGCAGTTCTTC.

The V call is TRBV20-1, the J call TRBJ1-1; the D gene is possibly TRBD1 (5 bases). The CDR3 sequence is 15 residues long. The ends were cut back, 2 bases at V and 2 bases at J, with 15 bases in the middle. Germline V CDR1 and CDR2: DFQATT, SNEGSKA (reference sequence). In nucleotides, the CDR3 is TGCAGTGCTAGACGCCCCGGGACGGATAACACTGAAGCTTTCTTT. It specifies CSARRPGTDNTEAFF.

This clonotype was detected ten times or more. The chain recombines TRBV29-1 with TRBJ2-5; no reliable D call. The germline V gene has CDR1 SQVTM and CDR2 ANQGSEA. This CDR3 is built from 13 residues. The V end was cut by 4 bases, the J end by 2 bases, with 11 bases between. CDR3 residues: CSVAPAAQETQYF. DNA of the CDR3: TGCAGCGTTGCGCCTGCAGCTCAAGAGACCCAGTACTTC.

The rearrangement uses TRBV24-1 and TRBJ2-1, with a possible D match to TRBD1 (6 bases). CDR1 is KGHDR and CDR2 is SFDVKD in the germline V gene. The CDR3 runs to 14 residues. The V end lost 3 bases, the J end lost 4 bases, and 9 bases lay between the germline ends. CDR3 nucleotides: TGTGCCACCAGTGATCTAGGACAGTACAATGAGCAGTTCTTC. Translated, it gives CATSDLGQYNEQFF.

The chain carries TRBV20-1 and TRBJ2-1; D is ambiguous. Between the trimmed V and J ends, which lost 3 bases and 9 bases, there was a span of 9 bases. This CDR3 region has 11 residues. Germline V CDR1 and CDR2: DFQATT, SNEGSKA (reference sequence). For the CDR3, the DNA is TGCAGTGCTAGGTTGTGGCCTGAGCAGTTCTTC. Its protein product is CSARLWPEQFF.

This clonotype was counted a few times. Germline and junction disagree at one end, which may indicate a read error. The rearrangement joins TRBV29-1 to TRBJ2-7; D is unclear. Germline V gene lookup returns CDR1 SQVTM and CDR2 ANQGSEA. The CDR3 contains 13 residues. The CDR3 region is CGVYLDGYYEQYF. The CDR3 DNA reads TGCGGCGTGTACCTAGATGGTTACTACGAGCAGTACTTC.

Comment on this clonotype: This clone may be a read error of a much larger clone one base away. The chain employs TRBV29-1 and TRBJ2-1; D possibly corresponds to TRBD2 (6 bases). Germline CDR1 is SQVTM and CDR2 is ANQGSEA. Trimming pared 5 bases from V and 1 base from J, leaving 12 bases between. The CDR3 length is 14 residues. The CDR3 coding sequence is TGCAGCGTTCGGCCGGGGGTGTCCTACAATGAGCAGTTCTTC. Its protein is CSVRPGVSYNEQFF.

The CDR3 coding sequence is TGCGCCAGCAGCCAAACCGGGACAGGACTCTCGCGAGGGTCCTACAATGAGCAGTTCTTC. This codes for CASSQTGTGLSRGSYNEQFF. This rearrangement joins TRBV4-1 to TRBJ2-1; TRBD1 matches at 8 bases. The CDR3 covers 20 residues. Germline loops: CDR1 MGHRA, CDR2 YSYEKL. Trimming took 2 bases from V and 1 from J; bases not matched to a gene: 16.